A single sample gave rise to the 12 T cell receptor beta chains below, sequenced in a study of identical twins. TCRdb reprocessed the 5' RACE reads via MiXCR and lists one record per CDR3 protein. Counted here are 200,000 or so distinct CDR3 sequences, about 7.5% occurring once; the ten biggest clones make up less than 2%. These data are also associated with another study on yellow fever vaccine responses in identical twins.

Sequenced: memory (CD45RO+) T cells sorted from blood. The receptors stem from a woman under 30 in good health.

The gene calls are TRBV7-6 and TRBJ2-4, with 8 positions matching TRBD2. V lost 5 bases, J lost 0 bases, and 15 bases stayed unmatched. Germline assignment: CDR1 SGHVS and CDR2 FNYEAQ. This CDR3 is built from 19 residues. CDR3 nucleotides: TGTGCCAGCAGCCAGAGGCCCAGCGGGGGAATCCAAGCCAAAAACATTCAGTACTTC. Its protein product is CASSQRPSGGIQAKNIQYF.

This clonotype showed up just a few times. The V gene is TRBV29-1, the J gene TRBJ2-7; 8 bases agree with TRBD1. Germline V gene lookup returns CDR1 SQVTM and CDR2 ANQGSEA. This CDR3 has 13 residues. Trimming took 7 bases from V and 3 from J; bases not matched to a gene: 8. CDR3 in DNA: TGCAGCGGGCGACAGGGGCCGAGCTACGAGCAGTACTTC. It encodes CSGRQGPSYEQYF.

This clonotype showed up many times. The V call is TRBV6-2 or TRBV6-3, the J call TRBJ2-5, with D perhaps matching TRBD1 (5 bases). The germline V gene has CDR1 MNHEY and CDR2 SVGEGT. V was pared by 10 bases and J by 2 bases, with 17 bases between. CDR3 size: 14 residues. CDR3 in amino acids: CATQLSTDQETQYF. The DNA of the CDR3 is TGTGCCACCCAGCTATCGACAGATCAAGAGACCCAGTACTTC.

This clonotype was picked up a small number of times. The chain uses TRBV27 and TRBJ2-7, with D possibly being TRBD2 (6 bases). CDR3 size: 13 residues. Trimming shortened V by 6 bases and J by 5 bases, and 14 bases separated the two germline ends. CDR1 and CDR2 from the germline V gene are MNHEY and SMNVEV (reference sequence). The chain's CDR3 is CASRGLSRDEQYF. CDR3 nucleotides: TGTGCCAGCAGGGGACTCTCCCGCGACGAGCAGTACTTC.

The V and J genes are TRBV4-1 and TRBJ1-5, with D perhaps matching TRBD1 (5 bases). The CDR3 sequence is 15 residues long. CDR1 and CDR2 from the germline V gene are MGHRA and YSYEKL. Trimming left V 0 bases short and J 2 bases short, with 8 bases between. The CDR3 region has the DNA TGCGCCAGCAGCCAAGAGGTGGGGGGCAATCAGCCCCAGCATTTT. This sequence encodes CASSQEVGGNQPQHF.

The chain uses TRBV27 and TRBJ1-2, with 9 nucleotides matching TRBD1. The CDR3 spans 13 residues. With 3 bases clipped from V and 8 bases from J, the junction kept 4 bases outside the gene matches. Germline V gene sequence: CDR1 MNHEY, CDR2 SMNVEV (reference sequence). The DNA for the CDR3 is TGTGCCAGCAGTTTGGGACAGGGTACGGGCTACACCTTC. This encodes CASSLGQGTGYTF.

There are a few counts of this clonotype. The chain has TRBV6-5 and TRBJ2-7, with D maybe TRBD2 (5 bases). From germline, CDR1 is MNHEY and CDR2 SVGAGI. Between the trimmed V and J ends, which lost 3 bases and 0 bases, there was a span of 12 bases. This CDR3 is 15 amino acids long. This chain's CDR3 is CASSYFAGSSYEQYF. In nucleotides, the CDR3 is TGTGCCAGCAGTTATTTCGCGGGTAGCTCCTACGAGCAGTACTTC.

This clonotype was found many times. This chain connects TRBV3-1 to TRBJ2-1; D is ambiguous. Per germline, CDR1 LGHDT and CDR2 YNNKEL (reference sequence). The CDR3 contains 14 residues. Trimming removed 1 base at V and 7 bases at J, with 11 bases between. The CDR3: CASSQVDSGNEQFF. CDR3 coding DNA: TGTGCCAGCAGCCAAGTAGACTCCGGGAATGAGCAGTTCTTC.

This clonotype showed up just a few times. The chain has TRBV5-6 and TRBJ2-3; possible D gene TRBD2, 6 bases. Germline V lookup: CDR1 SGHDT, CDR2 YYEEEE. Trimming removed 2 bases from V and 2 bases from J, with 12 bases in between. The CDR3 sequence is 15 residues long. The CDR3 nucleotides are TGTGCCAGCAGCTTTAGGGACTTGCTCACAGATACGCAGTATTTT. Encoded protein: CASSFRDLLTDTQYF.

The chain joins TRBV2 to TRBJ2-4; 8 bases match TRBD1. This CDR3 is built from 15 residues. J gave up 2 bases and V 3 bases, and 3 bases lay outside the gene matches. Per germline, CDR1 SNHLY and CDR2 FYNNEI. In DNA form, the CDR3 reads TGTGCCAGCAGTGAGGACAGGGTTCCCAAAAACATTCAGTACTTC. Translated: CASSEDRVPKNIQYF.

The rearrangement uses TRBV29-1 and TRBJ1-1; perhaps TRBD1 as D (5 bases). V was trimmed by 2 bases and J by 1 base, leaving 8 bases between them. This CDR3 comprises 13 residues. Germline V lookup: CDR1 SQVTM, CDR2 ANQGSEA. The CDR3 here is CSVEQGRNTEAFF. CDR3 bases: TGCAGCGTTGAACAGGGCCGGAACACTGAAGCTTTCTTT. Supplemented by reference TRBV29-1 and TRBJ1-1, the full variable domain reads SAVISQKPSRDICQRGTSLTIQCQVDSQVTMMFWYRQQPGQSLTLIATANQGSEATYESGFVIDKFPISRPNLTFSTLTVSNMSPEDSSIYLCSVEQGRNTEAFFGQGTRLTVV.

The gene calls are TRBV27 and TRBJ2-7; D possibly corresponds to TRBD2 (6 bases). Trimming took off 3 bases at V and 0 bases at J, with 12 bases between the two ends. CDR1 is MNHEY, CDR2 SMNVEV, per germline (reference sequence). CDR3 size: 15 residues. The CDR3 loop reads CASSFGGASSYEQYF. The CDR3 region has the DNA TGTGCCAGCAGTTTTGGCGGGGCGAGCTCCTACGAGCAGTACTTC.